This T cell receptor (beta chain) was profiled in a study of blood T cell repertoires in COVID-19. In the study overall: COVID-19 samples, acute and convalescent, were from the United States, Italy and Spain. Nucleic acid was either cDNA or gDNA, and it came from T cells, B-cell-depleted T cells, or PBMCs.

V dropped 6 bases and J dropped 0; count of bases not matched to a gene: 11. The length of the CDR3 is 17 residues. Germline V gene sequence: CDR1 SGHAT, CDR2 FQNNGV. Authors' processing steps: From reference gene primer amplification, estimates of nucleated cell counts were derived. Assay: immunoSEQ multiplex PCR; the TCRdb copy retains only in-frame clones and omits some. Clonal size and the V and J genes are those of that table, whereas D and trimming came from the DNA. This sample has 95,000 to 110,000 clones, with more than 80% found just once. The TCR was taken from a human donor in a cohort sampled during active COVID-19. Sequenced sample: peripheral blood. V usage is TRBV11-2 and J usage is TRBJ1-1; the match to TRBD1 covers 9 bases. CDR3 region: CASRGTGMTLLNTEAFF. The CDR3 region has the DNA TGTGCCAGCAGGGGGACAGGGATGACTCTTTTGAACACTGAAGCTTTCTTT. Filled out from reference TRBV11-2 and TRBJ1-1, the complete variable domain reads EAGVAQSPRYKIIEKRQSVAFWCNPISGHATLYWYQQILGQGPKLLIQFQNNGVVDDSQLPKDRFSAERLKGVDSTLKIQPAKLEDSAVYLCASRGTGMTLLNTEAFFGQGTRLTVV.